The 7 T cell receptor beta chains in this list originate from one sample, sequenced in a study of T cell repertoires in cytomegalovirus infection. These receptors have no identified antigens. Via MiXCR, TCRdb re-called the reads, giving one row per CDR3 protein. The data hold about 500,000 distinct CDR3 sequences, with 30% to 35% observed a single time. The material was cultured PBMCs, obtained from culture after CMV antigen stimulation. The receptors originated from a human donor in good health (CMV status not recorded). Some clones in this sample may be carry-over from other donors' samples.

This clonotype was detected a few times. The chain has TRBV7-2 and TRBJ2-1; D is uncertain. V was pared by 6 bases and J by 11 bases, with 17 bases between. This CDR3 region has 13 residues. Germline lookup yields CDR1 SGHTA and CDR2 FQGNSA. DNA for the CDR3: TGTGCCAGCAGTTCCACACGTGTGACCCAGCAGTTCTTC. This translates into CASSSTRVTQQFF.

The chain carries TRBV5-1 and TRBJ2-1; 14 bases match TRBD2. Unmatched junction bases numbered 9, after V lost 4 bases and J lost 9 bases. Germline assignment: CDR1 SGHRS and CDR2 YFSETQ. The CDR3 length is 16 residues. The CDR3 here is CASSTRLAGGPSEQFF. The CDR3 DNA follows: TGCGCCAGCAGCACGAGACTAGCGGGAGGGCCAAGTGAGCAGTTCTTC.

This chain links TRBV5-1 with TRBJ2-5, with D possibly being TRBD2 (5 bases). V gave up 0 bases and J gave up 3 bases, with 12 bases separating them. The length of the CDR3 is 15 residues. Germline lookup yields CDR1 SGHRS and CDR2 YFSETQ. CDR3 amino acids: CASSLGGGAEETQYF. The CDR3 nucleotides read TGCGCCAGCAGCTTGGGAGGAGGCGCAGAAGAGACCCAGTACTTC.

The chain carries TRBV20-1 and TRBJ2-1; tentative D call: TRBD2 (6 bases). This CDR3 has 12 amino acids. Per germline, CDR1 DFQATT and CDR2 SNEGSKA (reference sequence). V was cut by 0 bases and J by 10 bases, with 10 bases left in between. Here the CDR3 DNA reads TGCAGTGCTAGAGAAGGGAGGAGGGAGCAGTTCTTC. Its translation: CSAREGRREQFF.

CDR3 in amino acids: CSARGWEPAQWDEQYF. The CDR3 DNA sequence: TGCAGTGCTAGAGGGTGGGAACCAGCTCAATGGGACGAGCAGTACTTC. The chain links TRBV20-1 to TRBJ2-7; D uncertain. Germline assignment: CDR1 DFQATT and CDR2 SNEGSKA (reference sequence). CDR3 size: 16 residues. Trimming removed 1 base from V and 5 bases from J, with 21 bases in between.

This chain links TRBV11-3 with TRBJ2-2; TRBD1 matches at 7 bases. Germline V lookup: CDR1 SGHNT, CDR2 YENEEA. The CDR3 contains 15 residues. Losses at the gene ends were 5 bases for V and 3 bases for J; bases not matched to a gene: 6. The CDR3 spells CASSLRGRDTGELFF. The CDR3 nucleotides are TGTGCCAGCAGCCTCAGGGGGAGAGACACCGGGGAGCTGTTTTTT.

This clonotype was found once. The V call is TRBV12-5, the J call TRBJ2-6, with 9 bases identical to TRBD1. Germline V gives CDR1 LGHNT, CDR2 FRNRAP. Germline trimming cut 6 bases from V and 1 base from J; bases unmatched to any gene: 7. This CDR3 has 17 amino acids. CDR3 sequence reads: CASGSGTGLSGANVLTF. DNA for the CDR3: TGTGCTAGTGGCTCCGGGACAGGGTTGTCTGGGGCCAACGTCCTGACTTTC.